Following are 7 T cell receptor beta chains from one sample sequenced in a study of T cell changes during pregnancy in multiple sclerosis. TCRdb's copy holds only in-frame clones and misses some; the assay was immunoSEQ multiplex PCR. Seen here are approximately 90,000 clones, around 94% observed once, and the top ten hold 0.7% to 1%. Sequenced material: peripheral blood, taken in the third trimester of pregnancy. The source of these receptors is a female donor with multiple sclerosis, enrolled in a pregnancy study.

The V call is TRBV14, the J call TRBJ1-1, with 7 bases matching TRBD1. The CDR3 covers 17 residues. Germline-derived CDR1 and CDR2 are SGHDN and FVKESK. V dropped 0 bases and J dropped 3; count of bases not matched to a gene: 10. The CDR3 loop reads CASSQDEGATGDTEAFF. The DNA for the CDR3 is TGTGCCAGCAGCCAAGATGAGGGGGCTACCGGGGACACTGAAGCTTTCTTT.

The genes are TRBV10-3 and TRBJ1-1, with D unclear. Deletions cut 3 bases from V and 1 base from J, with 9 bases between. Germline values: CDR1 ENHRY, CDR2 SYGVKD. The CDR3 contains 14 residues. The CDR3 loop reads CAISDEAWNTEAFF. The CDR3 coding sequence is TGTGCCATCAGTGATGAGGCTTGGAACACTGAAGCTTTCTTT.

The chain is built from TRBV27 and TRBJ1-1; TRBD1 matches at 7 bases. In germline, CDR1 is MNHEY, CDR2 SMNVEV (reference sequence). V was clipped by 4 bases and J by 6 bases; unmatched bases: 17. The CDR3 contains 17 residues. CDR3: CASSSGWTGRFRAEAFF. The CDR3 DNA is TGTGCCAGCAGTTCCGGCTGGACAGGACGATTTCGTGCTGAAGCTTTCTTT.

The rearrangement uses TRBV7-2 and TRBJ2-3; 9 bases match TRBD2. This CDR3 has 19 amino acids. Germline loops: CDR1 SGHTA, CDR2 FQGNSA. V was clipped by 1 base and J by 0 bases; unmatched bases: 11. CDR3 nucleotides: TGTGCCAGCAGCTTAGGATGGGAGGCGGGAGGGCCGAGCACAGATACGCAGTATTTT. Translation gives CASSLGWEAGGPSTDTQYF.

The chain employs TRBV15 and TRBJ2-1; perhaps TRBD1 as D (5 bases). Trimming stripped 0 bases from V and 8 bases from J, with 8 bases between. Germline CDR1 and CDR2: LNHNV and YYDKDF (reference sequence). The CDR3 has 13 residues. CDR3 nucleotides: TGTGCCACCAGCAGAGACGGACAATATGAGCAGTTCTTC. It codes for CATSRDGQYEQFF. Full variable domain (missing parts from reference TRBV15 and TRBJ2-1): DAMVIQNPRYQVTQFGKPVTLSCSQTLNHNVMYWYQQKSSQAPKLLFHYYDKDFNNEADTPDNFQSRRPNTSFCFLDIRSPGLGDTAMYLCATSRDGQYEQFFGPGTRLTVL.

Points on this clone: Different DNA sequences within this sample yield the same CDR3. The CDR3 is CASSLSSRGKTQYF. The CDR3 DNA sequence: TGTGCCAGCAGTTTATCGAGCAGGGGCAAGACCCAGTACTTC. This chain links TRBV27 with TRBJ2-5, with D possibly matching TRBD1 (6 bases). The CDR3 consists of 14 residues. Germline loops: CDR1 MNHEY, CDR2 SMNVEV (reference sequence). With 0 bases removed from V and 6 bases from J, the gap between germline ends came to 11 bases.

The V and J genes are TRBV27 and TRBJ2-7; D remains ambiguous. CDR3 length: 13 amino acids. V lost 2 bases and J 7 bases, leaving 12 bases between the germline ends. The germline CDR1 and CDR2 sequences are MNHEY and SMNVEV (reference sequence). The CDR3 region has the DNA TGTGCCAGCAGTTTAGTCCCGGGTACTGAGCAGTACTTC. Amino acid sequence: CASSLVPGTEQYF.